The rows below give T cell receptor beta chains drawn from one sample of a study of T cells in Graves' hyperthyroidism and ophthalmopathy. TCRdb used MiXCR to reprocess the multiplex PCR reads, holding one entry per CDR3 protein. The sample consists of about 610,000 distinct CDR3 sequences, roughly 14% of them appearing once. Sequences were obtained from blood. The receptors were sampled from a woman in her forties with Graves' ophthalmopathy. Each CDR3 is given without its conserved first and last residue. The D gene is left open where the match is weak.

v_gene: TRBV6-2/TRBV6-3
d_gene: .
CDR3aa: ASRQGGYSNQPQH

v_gene: TRBV20-1
d_gene: .
CDR3aa: SARDDGQLFSPLH

v_gene: TRBV6-1
d_gene: TRBD1
CDR3aa: ASSEQSGTGNTEAF

v_gene: TRBV11-2
d_gene: .
CDR3aa: ASSPSSGADMY

v_gene: TRBV6-2/TRBV6-3
d_gene: TRBD2
CDR3aa: ASSYCSGRCEQY

v_gene: TRBV6-2/TRBV6-3
d_gene: .
CDR3aa: ASSYSGQSEQY

v_gene: TRBV20-1
d_gene: TRBD2
CDR3aa: SARTGTSGRTPYEQY

v_gene: TRBV10-3
d_gene: TRBD1
CDR3aa: AIKGTGQETQY

v_gene: TRBV12-3/TRBV12-4
d_gene: TRBD1
CDR3aa: ASSTGATGEQY

v_gene: TRBV12-3/TRBV12-4
d_gene: .
CDR3aa: ASSSREGQPQH

v_gene: TRBV18
d_gene: .
CDR3aa: ASSPDSQSNYGYT

v_gene: TRBV9
d_gene: TRBD1
CDR3aa: ASSLRDSISGANVLT

v_gene: TRBV2
d_gene: TRBD1
CDR3aa: ASTSGGSSNQPQH

v_gene: TRBV29-1
d_gene: .
CDR3aa: SARLGGAGNTGAF

v_gene: TRBV6-2/TRBV6-3
d_gene: .
CDR3aa: ASKIRIPNTEAF

v_gene: TRBV20-1
d_gene: TRBD1
CDR3aa: SASRQGAREQY

v_gene: TRBV6-1
d_gene: TRBD1
CDR3aa: ASSEGTGIYEQY

v_gene: TRBV20-1
d_gene: .
CDR3aa: SAPGTMYGYT

v_gene: TRBV27
d_gene: TRBD1
CDR3aa: ASSSLQAGGSSGYT

v_gene: TRBV29-1
d_gene: .
CDR3aa: SAEEGNQETQY

v_gene: TRBV6-2/TRBV6-3
d_gene: .
CDR3aa: ASSFGGVRTEAF

v_gene: TRBV7-3
d_gene: .
CDR3aa: ASNAPVGRNEQY

v_gene: TRBV7-3
d_gene: .
CDR3aa: ASSLTSAEGTQY

v_gene: TRBV11-2
d_gene: TRBD1
CDR3aa: ASSSDRLRQGSDTGELF

v_gene: TRBV12-3/TRBV12-4
d_gene: TRBD1
CDR3aa: ASRGQGWGQY

v_gene: TRBV11-1
d_gene: TRBD2
CDR3aa: ASSPRVSGREETQY

v_gene: TRBV2
d_gene: .
CDR3aa: ASSEGITLAKNIQY

v_gene: TRBV19
d_gene: .
CDR3aa: ASKTGQAQETQY

v_gene: TRBV7-6
d_gene: .
CDR3aa: ASSLPGVGNEQY

v_gene: TRBV5-5
d_gene: .
CDR3aa: ASNYRTDPNTEAF

v_gene: TRBV10-3
d_gene: .
CDR3aa: AISDGIDRAYEQY

v_gene: TRBV6-1
d_gene: .
CDR3aa: ASEVFQETQY

v_gene: TRBV30
d_gene: .
CDR3aa: AWRGNRALTSYT

v_gene: TRBV5-1
d_gene: .
CDR3aa: ASRMGPDGETQY

v_gene: TRBV28
d_gene: TRBD1
CDR3aa: ASRLRGHGQF

v_gene: TRBV10-2
d_gene: TRBD1
CDR3aa: ASSEPRQGASYEQY

v_gene: TRBV12-3/TRBV12-4
d_gene: .
CDR3aa: ASSLDSRSGYT

v_gene: TRBV19
d_gene: .
CDR3aa: ASSTVNYGYT

v_gene: TRBV12-3/TRBV12-4
d_gene: TRBD2
CDR3aa: ASSLRTSGSTQY

v_gene: TRBV6-1
d_gene: .
CDR3aa: ASTEGGTGELF

v_gene: TRBV5-1
d_gene: .
CDR3aa: ASSTWGEQY

v_gene: TRBV6-5
d_gene: .
CDR3aa: ASSNPNTEAF

v_gene: TRBV20-1
d_gene: TRBD1
CDR3aa: SAVRDRVYEQY

v_gene: TRBV6-5
d_gene: TRBD2
CDR3aa: ASSPGLAGGYEQY

v_gene: TRBV14
d_gene: .
CDR3aa: ASSQEGYRTAQETQY

v_gene: TRBV7-9
d_gene: .
CDR3aa: ASSPGVANYGYT

v_gene: TRBV20-1
d_gene: TRBD1
CDR3aa: SGGQGVTYEQY

v_gene: TRBV7-3
d_gene: TRBD1
CDR3aa: ASSLPRDRVYEQY

v_gene: TRBV18
d_gene: TRBD2
CDR3aa: ASSPGALAQTYEQY

v_gene: TRBV5-1
d_gene: .
CDR3aa: ASSLVRSYEQY

v_gene: TRBV20-1
d_gene: .
CDR3aa: SASPGEGRRAF

v_gene: TRBV12-5
d_gene: .
CDR3aa: ASGLPGTDPYEQY

v_gene: TRBV7-2
d_gene: TRBD1
CDR3aa: ASSLRGQVLNQPQH

v_gene: TRBV29-1
d_gene: .
CDR3aa: SVTGSKYGYT

v_gene: TRBV6-1
d_gene: .
CDR3aa: ASSAGDYGYT

v_gene: TRBV29-1
d_gene: TRBD1
CDR3aa: SVGAGTEKFSYEQY

v_gene: TRBV12-3/TRBV12-4
d_gene: TRBD1
CDR3aa: ASSLGTGPQPQH

v_gene: TRBV6-2/TRBV6-3
d_gene: .
CDR3aa: ASKKGRTEAF

v_gene: TRBV12-3/TRBV12-4
d_gene: .
CDR3aa: ASSKGGAGPGEQY